Following are 27 T cell receptor beta chains from one sample sequenced in a study of control samples from healthy donors and cancer patients. Assay: immunoSEQ multiplex PCR; the TCRdb copy retains only in-frame clones and omits some. The sample has 65,000 to 100,000 clones; about 90% are singletons. The sample was blood. These receptor sequences come from a man between 50 and 59 years old in good health.

The rearrangement joins TRBV19 to TRBJ1-1; 7 nucleotides line up with TRBD1. CDR1 and CDR2 (germline): LNHDA, SQIVND (reference sequence). The CDR3 is 16 residues long. Trimming at V came to 0 bases and at J to 4 bases, leaving 8 bases not matched to a gene. The CDR3 coding sequence is TGTGCCAGTAGTATAGAAAGGGGGCGAGATGGCACTGAAGCTTTCTTT. Its translation is CASSIERGRDGTEAFF.

The chain combines TRBV18 with TRBJ1-1; 8 nucleotides align to TRBD1. In germline, CDR1 is KGHSH, CDR2 LQKENI. The CDR3 has 16 amino acids. Losses at the gene ends were 3 bases for V and 1 base for J; bases not matched to a gene: 7. The CDR3 loop is CASSPRTGSKNTEAFF. The CDR3 DNA is TGTGCCAGCTCACCGAGGACAGGGTCGAAGAACACTGAAGCTTTCTTT.

The chain employs TRBV6-6 and TRBJ2-3; TRBD2 matches at 8 bases. The junction had 7 bases not matched to a gene; V was cut back by 4 bases and J by 4 bases. The CDR3 length is 15 residues. The germline V gene has CDR1 MNHNY and CDR2 SVGAGI (reference sequence). The CDR3 DNA reads as TGTGCCAGCAGTTTCACCGGGACTAGGTCAGATACGCAGTATTTT. The encoded protein is CASSFTGTRSDTQYF.

The chain employs TRBV12-3 or TRBV12-4 and TRBJ2-7; TRBD1 is a possible D gene (6 bases). V dropped 6 bases and J dropped 3 bases, with 9 bases sitting between them. The CDR3 is 12 amino acids. The CDR3, as DNA: TGTGCCAGCAGCACAGGGTTCTACGAGCAGTACGTC. Its protein is CASSTGFYEQYV.

The chain uses TRBV29-1 and TRBJ2-3; a possible D gene is TRBD2 (5 bases). Germline CDR1 is SQVTM and CDR2 is ANQGSEA. The CDR3 contains 12 residues. Trimming took 7 bases from V and 5 from J, leaving 13 bases between them. DNA for the CDR3: TGCAGCGCCGAGGGTAGAGGAGATACGCAGTATTTT. This encodes CSAEGRGDTQYF.

CDR3 sequence reads: CASSPRQKETQYF. The CDR3 coding sequence is TGTGCCAGCTCACCCAGACAGAAAGAGACCCAGTACTTC. This sequence joins TRBV18 and TRBJ2-5; tentative D call: TRBD1 (5 bases). Germline V gene sequence: CDR1 KGHSH, CDR2 LQKENI. CDR3 length equals 13 residues. Trimming took 3 bases from V and 3 from J, leaving 8 bases between them. The complete variable domain, with remaining parts taken from reference TRBV18 and TRBJ2-5, reads NAGVMQNPRHLVRRRGQEARLRCSPMKGHSHVYWYRQLPEEGLKFMVYLQKENIIDESGMPKERFSAEFPKEGPSILRIQQVVRGDSAAYFCASSPRQKETQYFGPGTRLLVL.

This clone was recorded only once. The chain combines TRBV18 with TRBJ2-7; 12 bases fit TRBD2. The CDR3 is made up of 15 amino acids. The junction had 0 bases not matched to a gene; V was cut back by 3 bases and J by 0 bases. Germline V gives CDR1 KGHSH, CDR2 LQKENI. CDR3 bases: TGTGCCAGCTCACCGGGACTAGCGGGCTCCTACGAGCAGTACTTC. Amino acids: CASSPGLAGSYEQYF.

This chain uses TRBV10-3 with TRBJ2-2; maybe TRBD2 (6 bases). Germline loops: CDR1 ENHRY, CDR2 SYGVKD. The CDR3 covers 13 residues. Trimming pared 6 bases from V and 8 bases from J, leaving 13 bases between. CDR3 nucleotide sequence: TGTGCCATCAGCCTCGATCTAGCGGGGGAGCTGTTTTTT. Translating it yields CAISLDLAGELFF.

The V call is TRBV3-1 (or the pseudogene TRBV3-2), the J call TRBJ1-2, with no clear D. CDR3 length: 14 amino acids. Between the trimmed V and J ends, which lost 0 bases and 5 bases, there was a span of 10 bases. Germline values: CDR1 LGHDT, CDR2 YNNKEL (reference sequence). The CDR3 nucleotides are TGTGCCAGCAGCCAAGACATAACGGGGTATGGCTACACCTTC. Translation gives CASSQDITGYGYTF.

The V gene is TRBV5-1, the J gene TRBJ2-7; 7 bases agree with TRBD1. CDR3 size: 16 residues. V lost 4 bases to trimming and J lost 4 bases; unmatched junction nucleotides: 14. Germline V gene lookup returns CDR1 SGHRS and CDR2 YFSETQ. Written as DNA, the CDR3 is TGCGCCAGCAGCGCCAATGTAGGGGGCTCTCCGTACGAGCAGTACGTC. Residues: CASSANVGGSPYEQYV.

The rearrangement uses TRBV18 and TRBJ2-1; 14 bases match TRBD2. CDR1 is KGHSH and CDR2 is LQKENI in the germline V gene. Germline trimming cut 2 bases from V and 3 bases from J; bases unmatched to any gene: 3. CDR3 size: 17 residues. This chain's CDR3 is CASSPFGTSGSYNEQFF. The CDR3 coding sequence is TGTGCCAGCTCACCATTCGGGACTAGCGGGAGCTACAATGAGCAGTTCTTC. Complete variable domain (other parts from reference TRBV18 and TRBJ2-1): NAGVMQNPRHLVRRRGQEARLRCSPMKGHSHVYWYRQLPEEGLKFMVYLQKENIIDESGMPKERFSAEFPKEGPSILRIQQVVRGDSAAYFCASSPFGTSGSYNEQFFGPGTRLTVL.

This sequence joins TRBV18 and TRBJ2-4, with D uncertain. Germline V gene sequence: CDR1 KGHSH, CDR2 LQKENI. The CDR3 is 17 amino acids. The V end lost 2 bases, the J end lost 6 bases, and 20 bases lay between the germline ends. The CDR3 loop reads CASSPDRRTGGLNIQYF. For the CDR3, the DNA is TGTGCCAGCTCACCAGACCGAAGGACGGGCGGATTAAACATTCAGTACTTC. The entire variable domain, with the rest obtained from reference TRBV18 and TRBJ2-4, is as follows: NAGVMQNPRHLVRRRGQEARLRCSPMKGHSHVYWYRQLPEEGLKFMVYLQKENIIDESGMPKERFSAEFPKEGPSILRIQQVVRGDSAAYFCASSPDRRTGGLNIQYFGAGTRLSVL.

This clone was recorded once. The chain is built from TRBV30 and TRBJ1-6; 8 bases map to TRBD1. Germline lookup yields CDR1 GTSNPN and CDR2 SVGIG (reference sequence). V lost 5 bases and J lost 6; bases outside the gene matches: 3. The CDR3 has 13 residues. As DNA, the CDR3 is TGTGCCTGGGACAGGGGTATTAATTCACCCCTCCACTTT. This codes for CAWDRGINSPLHF.

V gene TRBV27 combines with J gene TRBJ1-4, with TRBD1 matching over 8 bases. The V gene's germline CDR1 is MNHEY and CDR2 SMNVEV (reference sequence). V lost 5 bases and J lost 4; bases outside the gene matches: 6. This CDR3 contains 15 residues. The CDR3 loop reads CASSAGQANNEKLFF. The CDR3 nucleotides are TGTGCCAGCAGTGCGGGACAGGCCAATAATGAAAAACTGTTTTTT.

The V call is TRBV7-6, the J call TRBJ1-4, with D hard to call. V shed 2 bases and J shed 0 bases, with 16 bases lying between them. The CDR3 has 18 residues. Per the germline V gene, CDR1 is SGHVS and CDR2 is FNYEAQ. CDR3 bases: TGTGCCAGCAGCTTACGTGTGATAGCGGGGACAACTAATGAAAAACTGTTTTTT. Encoded protein: CASSLRVIAGTTNEKLFF.

This chain joins TRBV5-1 and TRBJ2-1; tentatively, D is TRBD2 (5 bases). Germline values: CDR1 SGHRS, CDR2 YFSETQ. The CDR3 totals 15 residues. The V end was cut by 2 bases, the J end by 1 base, with 10 bases between. The CDR3 DNA follows: TGCGCCAGCAGCTTTGGCGGGTCATCCTACAATGAGCAGTTCTTC. Protein product: CASSFGGSSYNEQFF.

The V and J genes are TRBV27 and TRBJ1-5; possible D gene TRBD1, 6 bases. The CDR3 contains 13 residues. Trimming removed 3 bases at V and 7 bases at J, with 10 bases between. CDR1 and CDR2 from the germline V gene are MNHEY and SMNVEV (reference sequence). CDR3 in DNA: TGTGCCAGCAGTTTCGACAGGTCCCAGCCCCAGCATTTT. This encodes CASSFDRSQPQHF.

V is TRBV4-2 and J is TRBJ1-3, with a weak D call TRBD1 (5 bases). Per germline, CDR1 LGHNA and CDR2 YNFKEQ. The CDR3 sequence is 15 residues long. V was trimmed by 3 bases and J by 2 bases, leaving 11 bases between them. The CDR3 reads CASSQRQGAGNTIYF. The CDR3 DNA reads as TGTGCCAGCAGCCAGCGGCAGGGCGCTGGAAACACCATATATTTT.

The chain carries TRBV5-4 and TRBJ2-6, with D tentatively TRBD2 (5 bases). Trimming pared 2 bases from V and 2 bases from J, leaving 8 bases between. Germline CDR1 SGHNT, CDR2 YYREEE (reference sequence). The CDR3 runs to 15 residues. This chain's CDR3 is CASSFAGPGANVLTF. CDR3 nucleotide sequence: TGTGCCAGCAGCTTTGCGGGTCCTGGGGCCAACGTCCTGACTTTC.

The CDR3 DNA reads TGTGCCAGCACCCCTGGCGGCAATCAGCCCCAGCATTTT. It translates to CASTPGGNQPQHF. The chain uses TRBV12-3 or TRBV12-4 and TRBJ1-5; no clear D gene. V was clipped by 7 bases and J by 2 bases, with 9 bases between them. This CDR3 has 13 residues.

In this sample, this clone turned up a few times. This chain connects TRBV3-1 (or the pseudogene TRBV3-2) to TRBJ2-7; D is possibly TRBD1 (5 bases). V was shortened by 5 bases and J by 4 bases, with 18 bases between the two germline ends. Germline CDR1 is LGHDT and CDR2 is YNNKEL (reference sequence). CDR3 length: 15 amino acids. DNA of the CDR3: TGTGCCAGCAGCTCTCCAGGGAACAAGGGGTACGAGCAGTACTTC. Translation: CASSSPGNKGYEQYF.

CDR3 loop: CASSMLGRNYGYTF. The CDR3 coding sequence is TGTGCCAGTAGTATGCTCGGAAGGAACTATGGCTACACCTTC. J is TRBJ1-2 and V is TRBV19; no reliable D call. Per the germline V gene, CDR1 is LNHDA and CDR2 is SQIVND (reference sequence). The CDR3 loop spans 14 amino acids. Trimming shortened V by 3 bases and J by 2 bases, and 10 bases separated the two germline ends.

This chain uses TRBV5-5 with TRBJ2-7, with D perhaps given as TRBD1 or TRBD2 (5 bases each). V was cut by 4 bases and J by 0 bases, with 20 bases left in between. This CDR3 has 17 residues. Germline CDR1 reads SGHKS; CDR2 reads YYEKEE (reference sequence). CDR3 bases: TGTGCCAGCAGCGGTACCCCGGGGCCTTTTAGCTCCTACGAGCAGTACTTC. Translation gives CASSGTPGPFSSYEQYF. Supplemented by reference TRBV5-5 and TRBJ2-7, the full variable domain reads DAGVTQSPTHLIKTRGQQVTLRCSPISGHKSVSWYQQVLGQGPQFIFQYYEKEERGRGNFPDRFSARQFPNYSSELNVNALLLGDSALYLCASSGTPGPFSSYEQYFGPGTRLTVT.

The chain has TRBV4-2 and TRBJ2-5, with 7 bases fitting TRBD2. The CDR3 spans 15 residues. Unmatched junction bases numbered 7, after V lost 4 bases and J lost 2 bases. Germline CDR1 LGHNA, CDR2 YNFKEQ. The CDR3 coding sequence is TGTGCCAGCAGCCCGTGGACTAGACCTCAAGAGACCCAGTACTTC. Its translation: CASSPWTRPQETQYF.

This clone was found once. The J gene is TRBJ1-1, the V gene TRBV6-5; no clear D gene. V lost 0 bases, J lost 5 bases, and 13 bases lay in between. The CDR3 has 15 amino acids. Germline V gene data show CDR1 as MNHEY and CDR2 as SVGAGI. The CDR3: CASSYSVVTPTEAFF. As DNA, the CDR3 is TGTGCCAGCAGTTACTCCGTGGTTACCCCTACTGAAGCTTTCTTT.

The chain recombines TRBV4-3 with TRBJ2-2; TRBD2 might be the D (6 bases). Germline lookup yields CDR1 LGHNA and CDR2 YSLEER. With 0 bases removed from V and 1 base from J, the gap between germline ends came to 9 bases. The length of the CDR3 is 16 residues. Here the CDR3 DNA reads TGCGCCAGCAGCCAAGATAGGGACTTGAACACCGGGGAGCTGTTTTTT. Translation: CASSQDRDLNTGELFF.

This clone was seen just once. The chain uses TRBV18 and TRBJ1-3; D remains unclear. Per the germline V gene, CDR1 is KGHSH and CDR2 is LQKENI. The CDR3 covers 16 residues. V lost 5 bases, J lost 0 bases, and 14 bases lay in between. The CDR3 region has the DNA TGTGCCAGCTCATCCAAGGACCCCAGCTCTGGAAACACCATATATTTT. Its protein product is CASSSKDPSSGNTIYF. Combining the CDR3 with reference TRBV18 and TRBJ1-3 gives the whole variable domain NAGVMQNPRHLVRRRGQEARLRCSPMKGHSHVYWYRQLPEEGLKFMVYLQKENIIDESGMPKERFSAEFPKEGPSILRIQQVVRGDSAAYFCASSSKDPSSGNTIYFGEGSWLTVV.